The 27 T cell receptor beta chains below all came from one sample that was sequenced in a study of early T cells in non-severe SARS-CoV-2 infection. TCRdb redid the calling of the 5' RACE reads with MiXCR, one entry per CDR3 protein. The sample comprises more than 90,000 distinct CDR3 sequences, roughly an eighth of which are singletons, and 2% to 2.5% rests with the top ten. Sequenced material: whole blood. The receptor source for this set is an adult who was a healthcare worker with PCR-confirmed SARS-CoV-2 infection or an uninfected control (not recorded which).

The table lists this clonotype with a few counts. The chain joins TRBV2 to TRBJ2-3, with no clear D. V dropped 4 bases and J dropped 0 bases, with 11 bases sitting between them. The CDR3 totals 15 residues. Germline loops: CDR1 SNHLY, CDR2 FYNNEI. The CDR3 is CASSASGYSTDTQYF. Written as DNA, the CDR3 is TGTGCCAGCAGTGCATCTGGGTATAGCACAGATACGCAGTATTTT.

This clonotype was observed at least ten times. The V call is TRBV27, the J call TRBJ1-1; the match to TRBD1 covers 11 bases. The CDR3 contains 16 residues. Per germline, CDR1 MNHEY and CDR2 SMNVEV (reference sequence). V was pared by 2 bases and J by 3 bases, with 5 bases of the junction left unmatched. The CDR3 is CASSLSRDRGDTEAFF. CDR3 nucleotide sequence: TGTGCCAGCAGTTTAAGTAGGGACAGGGGGGACACTGAAGCTTTCTTT.

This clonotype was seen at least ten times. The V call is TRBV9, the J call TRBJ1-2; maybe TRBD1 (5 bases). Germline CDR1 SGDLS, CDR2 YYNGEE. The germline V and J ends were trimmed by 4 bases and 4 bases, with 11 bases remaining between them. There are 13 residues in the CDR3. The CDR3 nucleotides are TGTGCCAGCAGCTTGGACGGGGGCTATGGCTACACCTTC. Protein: CASSLDGGYGYTF.

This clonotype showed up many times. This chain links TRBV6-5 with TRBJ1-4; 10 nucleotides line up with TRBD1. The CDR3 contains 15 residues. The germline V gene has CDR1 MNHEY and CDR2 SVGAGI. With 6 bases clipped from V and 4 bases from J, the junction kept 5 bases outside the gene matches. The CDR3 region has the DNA TGTGCCAGCAGACGGGACAGGGGAAATAATGAAAAACTGTTTTTT. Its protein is CASRRDRGNNEKLFF.

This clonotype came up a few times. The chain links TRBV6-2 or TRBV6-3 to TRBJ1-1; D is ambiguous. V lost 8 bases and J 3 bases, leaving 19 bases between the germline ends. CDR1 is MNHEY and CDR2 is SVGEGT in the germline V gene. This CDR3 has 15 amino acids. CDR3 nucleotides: TGTGCCAGCTGCCCCGAACCCCCTGGGGACACTGAAGCTTTCTTT. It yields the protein CASCPEPPGDTEAFF.

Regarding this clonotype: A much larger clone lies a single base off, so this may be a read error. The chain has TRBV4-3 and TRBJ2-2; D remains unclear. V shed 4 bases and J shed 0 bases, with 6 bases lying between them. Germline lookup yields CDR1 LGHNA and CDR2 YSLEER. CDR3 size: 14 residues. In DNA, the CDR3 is TGCGCCAGCAGCCTAGAACCGAACACCGGGGAGCTGTTTTTT. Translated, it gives CASSLEPNTGELFF.

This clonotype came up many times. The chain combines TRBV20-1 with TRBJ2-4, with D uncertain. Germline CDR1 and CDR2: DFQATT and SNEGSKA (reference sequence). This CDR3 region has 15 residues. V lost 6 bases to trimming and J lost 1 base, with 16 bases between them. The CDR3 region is CSAPDGTLAKNIQYF. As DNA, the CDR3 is TGCAGTGCCCCGGACGGTACCTTGGCCAAAAACATTCAGTACTTC.

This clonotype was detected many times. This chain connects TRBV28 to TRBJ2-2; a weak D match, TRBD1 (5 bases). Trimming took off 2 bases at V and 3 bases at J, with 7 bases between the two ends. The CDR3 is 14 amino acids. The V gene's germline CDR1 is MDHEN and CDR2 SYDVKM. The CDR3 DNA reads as TGTGCCAGCAGTTTAGGCAGGGACACCGGGGAGCTGTTTTTT. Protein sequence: CASSLGRDTGELFF.

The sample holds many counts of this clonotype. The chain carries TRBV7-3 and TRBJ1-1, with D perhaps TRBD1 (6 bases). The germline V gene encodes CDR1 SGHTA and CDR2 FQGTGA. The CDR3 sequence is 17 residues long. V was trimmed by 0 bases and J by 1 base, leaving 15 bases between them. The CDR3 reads CASSLTAGVGQNTEAFF. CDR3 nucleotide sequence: TGTGCCAGCAGCTTAACGGCAGGGGTCGGACAGAACACTGAAGCTTTCTTT.

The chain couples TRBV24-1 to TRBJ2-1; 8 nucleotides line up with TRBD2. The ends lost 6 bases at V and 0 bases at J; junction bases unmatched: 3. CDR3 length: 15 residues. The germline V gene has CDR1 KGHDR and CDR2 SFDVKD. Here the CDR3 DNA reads TGTGCCACCAGTTACGGGACTAGCTCCTACAATGAGCAGTTCTTC. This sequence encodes CATSYGTSSYNEQFF.

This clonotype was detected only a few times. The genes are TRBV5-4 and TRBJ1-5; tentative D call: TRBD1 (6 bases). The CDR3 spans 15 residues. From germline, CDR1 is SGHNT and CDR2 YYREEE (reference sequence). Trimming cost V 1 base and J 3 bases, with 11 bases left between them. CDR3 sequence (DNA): TGTGCCAGCAGCTTGATGGCAGGGGTCAATCAGCCCCAGCATTTT. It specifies CASSLMAGVNQPQHF.

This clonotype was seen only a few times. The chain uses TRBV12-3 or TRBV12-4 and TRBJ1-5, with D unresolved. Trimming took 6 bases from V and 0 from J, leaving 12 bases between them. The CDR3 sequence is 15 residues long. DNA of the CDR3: TGTGCCAGCAGCCAAGCGGGATATAGCAATCAGCCCCAGCATTTT. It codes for CASSQAGYSNQPQHF.

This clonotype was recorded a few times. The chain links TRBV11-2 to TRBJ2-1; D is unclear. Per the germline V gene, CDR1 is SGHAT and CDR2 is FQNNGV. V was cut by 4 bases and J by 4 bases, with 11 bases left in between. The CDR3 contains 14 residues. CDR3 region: CASSSLRTYNEQFF. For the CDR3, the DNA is TGTGCCAGCAGCTCCCTCCGAACATACAATGAGCAGTTCTTC.

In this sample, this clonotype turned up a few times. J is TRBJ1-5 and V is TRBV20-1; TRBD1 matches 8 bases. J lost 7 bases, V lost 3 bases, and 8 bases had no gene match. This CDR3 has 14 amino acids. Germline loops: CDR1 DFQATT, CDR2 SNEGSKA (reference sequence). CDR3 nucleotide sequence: TGCAGTGCTAGGGCAGGGGGCACGGGACAGCCCCAGCATTTT. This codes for CSARAGGTGQPQHF.

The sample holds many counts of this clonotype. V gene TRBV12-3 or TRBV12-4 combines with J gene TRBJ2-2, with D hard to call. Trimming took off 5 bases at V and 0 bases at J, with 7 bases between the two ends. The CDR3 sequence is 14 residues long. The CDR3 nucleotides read TGTGCCAGCAGTCCTCAAGCGAACACCGGGGAGCTGTTTTTT. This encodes CASSPQANTGELFF.

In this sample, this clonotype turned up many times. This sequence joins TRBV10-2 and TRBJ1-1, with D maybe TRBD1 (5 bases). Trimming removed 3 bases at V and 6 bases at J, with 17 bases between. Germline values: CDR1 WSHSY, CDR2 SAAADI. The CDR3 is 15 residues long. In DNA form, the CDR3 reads TGCGCCAGCAGTGAAAAGGACAAAGGGACCCCTGAAGCTTTCTTT. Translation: CASSEKDKGTPEAFF.

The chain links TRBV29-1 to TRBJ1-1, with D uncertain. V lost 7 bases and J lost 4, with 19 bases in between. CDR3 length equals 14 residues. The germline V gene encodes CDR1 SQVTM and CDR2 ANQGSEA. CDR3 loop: CSAQPPAGSTEAFF. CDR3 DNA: TGCAGCGCACAGCCCCCGGCGGGGAGCACTGAAGCTTTCTTT.

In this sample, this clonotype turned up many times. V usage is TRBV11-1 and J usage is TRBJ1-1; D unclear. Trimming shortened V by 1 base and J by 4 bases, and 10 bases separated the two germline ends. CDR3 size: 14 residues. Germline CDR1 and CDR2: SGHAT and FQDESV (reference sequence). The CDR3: CASSLGSVGTEAFF. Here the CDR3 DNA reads TGTGCCAGCAGCTTAGGCTCAGTCGGCACTGAAGCTTTCTTT. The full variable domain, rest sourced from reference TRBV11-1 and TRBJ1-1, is EAEVAQSPRYKITEKSQAVAFWCDPISGHATLYWYRQILGQGPELLVQFQDESVVDDSQLPKDRFSAERLKGVDSTLKIQPAELGDSAMYLCASSLGSVGTEAFFGQGTRLTVV.

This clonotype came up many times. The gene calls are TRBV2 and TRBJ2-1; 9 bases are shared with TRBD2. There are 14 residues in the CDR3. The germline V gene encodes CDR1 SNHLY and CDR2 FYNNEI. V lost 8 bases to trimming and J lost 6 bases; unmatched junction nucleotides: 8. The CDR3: CASHLAGAGNEQFF. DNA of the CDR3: TGTGCCAGCCACTTAGCGGGGGCAGGCAATGAGCAGTTCTTC.

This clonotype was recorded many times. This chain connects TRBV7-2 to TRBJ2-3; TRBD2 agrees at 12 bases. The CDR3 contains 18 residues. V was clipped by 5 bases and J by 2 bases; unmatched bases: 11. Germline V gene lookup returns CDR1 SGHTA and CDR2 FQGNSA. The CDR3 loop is CASSGRWTSGTYTDTQYF. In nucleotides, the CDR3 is TGTGCCAGCAGCGGGCGATGGACTAGCGGGACCTACACAGATACGCAGTATTTT.

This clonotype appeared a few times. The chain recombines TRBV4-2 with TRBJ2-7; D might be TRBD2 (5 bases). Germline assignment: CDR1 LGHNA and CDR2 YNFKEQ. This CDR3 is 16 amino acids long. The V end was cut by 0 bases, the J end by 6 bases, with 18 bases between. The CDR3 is CASSQDLAPFGREQYF. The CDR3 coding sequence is TGTGCCAGCAGCCAAGATTTAGCGCCCTTTGGGCGCGAGCAGTACTTC.

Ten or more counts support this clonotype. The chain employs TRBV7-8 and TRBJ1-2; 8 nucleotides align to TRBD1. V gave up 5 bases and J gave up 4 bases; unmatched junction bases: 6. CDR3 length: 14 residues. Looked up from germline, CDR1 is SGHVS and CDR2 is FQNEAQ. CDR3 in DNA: TGTGCCAGCAGCACACAGGGGGTTGCCTATGGCTACACCTTC. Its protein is CASSTQGVAYGYTF.

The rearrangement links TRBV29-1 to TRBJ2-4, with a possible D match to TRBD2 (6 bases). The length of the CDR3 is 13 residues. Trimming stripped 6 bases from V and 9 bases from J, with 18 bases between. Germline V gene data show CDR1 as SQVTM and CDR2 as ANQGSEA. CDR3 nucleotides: TGCAGCGTGAAGGAGGACCTCGGGGGCATTCAGTACTTC. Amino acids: CSVKEDLGGIQYF.

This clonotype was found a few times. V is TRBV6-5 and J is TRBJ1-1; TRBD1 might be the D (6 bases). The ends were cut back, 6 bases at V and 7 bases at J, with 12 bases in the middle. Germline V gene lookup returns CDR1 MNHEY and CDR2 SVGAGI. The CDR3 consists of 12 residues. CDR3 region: CASSRQESEAFF. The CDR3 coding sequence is TGTGCCAGCAGCCGACAGGAGAGTGAAGCTTTCTTT.

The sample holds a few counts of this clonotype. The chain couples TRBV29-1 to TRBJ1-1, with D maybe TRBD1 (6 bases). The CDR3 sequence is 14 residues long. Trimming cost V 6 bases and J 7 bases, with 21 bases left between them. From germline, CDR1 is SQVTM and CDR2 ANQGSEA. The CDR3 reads CSVIQNREVGEAFF. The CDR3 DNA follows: TGCAGCGTCATCCAAAACAGGGAGGTGGGTGAAGCTTTCTTT. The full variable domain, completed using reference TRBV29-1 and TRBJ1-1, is SAVISQKPSRDICQRGTSLTIQCQVDSQVTMMFWYRQQPGQSLTLIATANQGSEATYESGFVIDKFPISRPNLTFSTLTVSNMSPEDSSIYLCSVIQNREVGEAFFGQGTRLTVV.

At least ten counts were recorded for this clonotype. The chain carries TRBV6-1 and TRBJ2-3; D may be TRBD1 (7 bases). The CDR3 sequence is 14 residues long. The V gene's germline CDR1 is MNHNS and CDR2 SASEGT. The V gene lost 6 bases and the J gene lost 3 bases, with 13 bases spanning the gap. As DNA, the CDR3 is TGTGCCAGCAGAGAGTCAGGGGGGACAGATACGCAGTATTTT. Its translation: CASRESGGTDTQYF.

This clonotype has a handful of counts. CDR3 sequence (DNA): TGTGCCAGCAGTTTGACGCTGAGGCGGGGAGCTTTCTTT. Its protein is CASSLTLRRGAFF. The gene calls are TRBV12-3 or TRBV12-4 and TRBJ1-1, with unresolved D. The ends were cut back, 3 bases at V and 10 bases at J, with 15 bases in the middle. This CDR3 region has 13 residues.